The clone carrying this T cell receptor (beta chain) was observed once. Its antigen is unknown. The data were taken from a study of vaccination effects on CD4 cells after COVID-19. Expansion with viral peptide pools was applied to antigen-specific CD4+ T cells by the ViraFEST assay prior to sequencing. Around day 10 of culture, CD4+ T cells were separated out. Negative nucleocapsid antibody tests before and after vaccination confirmed no previous SARS-CoV-2 infection. Days 3 and 7 were when half the medium was replaced with IL-2 medium. Regarding the study as a whole: The study enrolled few convalescent patients and sampled no early post-infection timepoints.

Sequenced by immunoSEQ multiplex PCR; TCRdb stores in-frame clones only, minus some. The sample carries roughly 25,000 clones, around 70% recorded once. The CDR3 has 16 amino acids. V lost 4 bases and J 0 bases, leaving 13 bases between the germline ends. Germline V CDR1 and CDR2: MRHNA, SNTAGT. The specimen was CD4+ T cells from PBMCs cultured with SARS-CoV-2 spike peptides, collected before COVID-19 vaccination. The genes are TRBV6-4 and TRBJ2-1; tentative D call: TRBD2 (7 bases). The clonotype comes from a human donor who received a COVID-19 vaccine. The CDR3 bases are TGTGCCAGCAGTGTAACGGGGGGCCTCTCCTACAATGAGCAGTTCTTC. Its translation is CASSVTGGLSYNEQFF.